Reported below is one TCR beta chain. What this receptor recognizes is not known. Base qualities are missing; no much larger clone stands one base away. The donors were healthy, HIV-negative adults with no recently reported acute infections or vaccinations. All donors were Caucasian adults living in Nashville, Tennessee, USA. CD4+ T cells were enriched by magnetic negative selection; naive cells were then positively selected on CD45RA, and the negative fraction formed the memory subset. After blood collection by leukapheresis, PBMCs were isolated using Ficoll-Histopaque density gradient centrifugation and then cryopreserved in the vapor phase of liquid nitrogen. Purity and quantity of every magnetically sorted T cell population were checked by analytical flow cytometry. Each sorted fraction had its genomic DNA isolated and then quantified by UV absorbance on a Nanodrop 2000c. Using the deep immunoSEQ assay, multiplex PCR amplified TCR CDR3 regions from genomic DNA. Extracted genomic DNA from each cell subset was spread evenly across all wells of several immunoSEQ 96-well plates, with each plate serving as a replicate. For sorted subsets, each replicate PCR was loaded with about 0.2 ug genomic DNA, equivalent to 30,000 to 35,000 T cell genomes. The purified libraries were quantified using a Qubit 3.0 fluorometer, sized with a Bioanalyzer 2100, and then quantified again using the KAPA Library Quantification kit. Every immunoSEQ 96-well plate was sequenced on a separate single-read 150-cycle Illumina NextSeq 550 flow cell. The study's processing was this. Because the immunoSEQ output included only junctional sequences and no quality scores, the filtering could not be the same as the filtering used for full-length reads. To assign V/J genes and CDR3, sequences were annotated against IMGT germline references using PyIR, a Python wrapper for IgBLAST v1.9. Any read was removed if the V/J assignment was weak (E-value above 1e-6), the CDR3 was missing, or the read contained stop codons, out-of-frame junctions, or ambiguous translated residues. A V3J clonotype was defined by an identical inferred V gene, J gene, and CDR3 amino acid sequence. The percentage overlap between two repertoires was calculated by dividing the number of shared unique clonotypes by the size of the smaller repertoire. Repertoire richness was assessed with RTK rarefaction, the Chao1 estimator, and Recon v2.1 estimates of unobserved clonotypes. OLGA was used to compute generation probabilities for all TCRbeta clonotypes that the gDNA method yielded from a few donors. As stored in TCRdb, this immuneACCESS dataset retains in-frame rearrangements with V and J assigned. A fraction of the clones does not appear; measured against another copy, unresolved V genes explain less than half of the discrepancy, and the remainder lacks a known reason. For V, J and clone size, that table is used; D and trimming come from the DNA. The sample table records more than 900,000 clones; 70% to 80% of these occur just once. The ten most abundant clones make up under 0.8% of the sample.

This entry belongs to a study of shared clonotypes between healthy human individuals (TCRdb year 2020). Concerning the study at large: Three men and a couple of women, aged 18 to 49 years, made up the cohort. For each donor, CD4 naive and CD4 memory were each run on three plates, CD8 naive on two plates, and CD8 memory on one plate. The study deeply sequenced blood TCR repertoires of about 5 healthy adults to estimate repertoire size and the extent of clonotype sharing between individuals. Different laboratories and diverse techniques were used to prepare libraries and sequence TCR repertoires, to increase sequencing depth and limit assay-specific biases. Between about 0.85 and 9.5 billion PBMCs per donor were obtained by leukapheresis.

From cysteine to phenylalanine, the CDR3 is 12 amino acids long. The DNA shown is the 36-base CDR3, in frame from base 1. V is reduced by 8 bases and J by 2 bases, leaving a spacing of 10 bases between them. The germline V gene gives CDR1 as MDHEN and CDR2 as SYDVKM. Here is what the overall study found, with its caveats: Sampling was limited to blood, and TCR repertoires in tissue likely differ from TCR repertoires in blood. Larger estimated clonotype richness was generally found for naive subsets than for memory subsets. About 5% of naive CD4, around 3.6% of naive CD8, 2.3% of memory CD4, and 0.35% to 0.5% of memory CD8 clonotypes were shared across four donors. The small number of donors limited the genetic and exposure-history diversity represented. Even with the large sequencing depth, rarefaction of the sorted-subset datasets indicated that sequencing was incomplete. Pairwise subsampling led to the expectation that sequencing depth would affect the degree of clonotype sharing among donors. Compared with non-shared clonotypes, clonotypes shared by all four sorted-subset donors had higher generation probabilities.

Sequences were obtained from memory CD4+ T cells from PBMCs. The label giving this sample's cell subset or site can be read as: CD45RA-negative fraction. In this chain, TRBV28 is recombined with TRBJ2-7; confidence is insufficient to name the D gene. This clonotype was obtained from a man younger than 35 in good health. Some clones in this sample may be carry-over from other donors' samples. The CDR3 reads as follows: CASRKNTYEQYF. The base sequence is TGTGCCAGCCGAAAAAACACCTACGAGCAGTACTTC.